A selection of T cell receptor beta chains follows, all from one sample in a study of T cell changes during pregnancy in multiple sclerosis. Sequencing was performed with immunoSEQ multiplex PCR; in TCRdb, only in-frame clones are kept and a portion is missing. The sample contains fewer than 80,000 clones, about 90% of which appear only once. Sequenced material: peripheral blood, taken in the first trimester of pregnancy. Receptor source: a female donor in good health, enrolled as a control in a pregnancy study. The CDR3 runs from the conserved cysteine through the conserved F or W. Fields, in order: CDR3 protein, J gene, V gene.

CDR3aa: CASFWMDRVYGYTF
j_gene: TRBJ1-2
v_gene: TRBV5-6

CDR3aa: CASSRRRDRGSANYGYTF
j_gene: TRBJ1-2
v_gene: TRBV4-3

CDR3aa: CASSLGAGNEKLFF
j_gene: TRBJ1-4
v_gene: TRBV19

CDR3aa: CASSFGRQGPNSPLHF
j_gene: TRBJ1-6
v_gene: TRBV7-9

CDR3aa: CASSLRPGTGTFEQYF
j_gene: TRBJ2-7
v_gene: TRBV27

CDR3aa: CASRGTGTMNEQYF
j_gene: TRBJ2-7
v_gene: TRBV6-1

CDR3aa: CASSRGTRASGNSGRSSYNEQFF
j_gene: TRBJ2-1
v_gene: TRBV18

CDR3aa: CASSLGVAGANVLTF
j_gene: TRBJ2-6
v_gene: TRBV7-9

CDR3aa: CASSWTTGNTEAFF
j_gene: TRBJ1-1
v_gene: TRBV5-1

CDR3aa: CASSQVSGGVDTQYF
j_gene: TRBJ2-3
v_gene: TRBV4-3

CDR3aa: CASSHRPTSSDTDTQYF
j_gene: TRBJ2-3
v_gene: TRBV11-2

CDR3aa: CASSPGVPKGSTDTQYF
j_gene: TRBJ2-3
v_gene: TRBV4-1

CDR3aa: CASSQDRYRVSEQYF
j_gene: TRBJ2-7
v_gene: TRBV14

CDR3aa: CAWSVDSSGRETQYF
j_gene: TRBJ2-5
v_gene: TRBV30

CDR3aa: CASSLELAGNQPQHF
j_gene: TRBJ1-5
v_gene: TRBV11-2

CDR3aa: CASSGLAGVYNEQFF
j_gene: TRBJ2-1
v_gene: TRBV2

CDR3aa: CAWSHLRTANTEAFF
j_gene: TRBJ1-1
v_gene: TRBV30

CDR3aa: CASSPTGTNEKLFF
j_gene: TRBJ1-4
v_gene: TRBV7-2

CDR3aa: CASSRGLATETQYF
j_gene: TRBJ2-5
v_gene: TRBV7-2

CDR3aa: CASSSNSKAFF
j_gene: TRBJ1-1
v_gene: TRBV5-6

CDR3aa: CASSERPGQAAGPQHF
j_gene: TRBJ1-5
v_gene: TRBV6-1

CDR3aa: CASSLLGQFQETQYF
j_gene: TRBJ2-5
v_gene: TRBV11-1

CDR3aa: CSATQGYEQYF
j_gene: TRBJ2-7
v_gene: TRBV20-1

CDR3aa: CASSHTGGGAGEQYF
j_gene: TRBJ2-7
v_gene: TRBV4-3

CDR3aa: CASGLNPNRGVQETQYF
j_gene: TRBJ2-5
v_gene: TRBV12-5

CDR3aa: CASRISGTYNEQFF
j_gene: TRBJ2-1
v_gene: TRBV5-1

CDR3aa: CASSRSRGEDEKLFF
j_gene: TRBJ1-4
v_gene: TRBV18

CDR3aa: CASSHRQGAMDTEAFF
j_gene: TRBJ1-1
v_gene: TRBV27

CDR3aa: CASSQAGTAVSGYTF
j_gene: TRBJ1-2
v_gene: TRBV14

CDR3aa: CASSPRGLGTGELFF
j_gene: TRBJ2-2
v_gene: TRBV18

CDR3aa: CASSPNTGNYGYTF
j_gene: TRBJ1-2
v_gene: TRBV11-2

CDR3aa: CASSSDGLMNTEAFF
j_gene: TRBJ1-1
v_gene: TRBV11-2

CDR3aa: CASTSLGATEAFF
j_gene: TRBJ1-1
v_gene: TRBV19

CDR3aa: CAISESRGQTYGYTF
j_gene: TRBJ1-2
v_gene: TRBV10-3

CDR3aa: CASSQTGTSGGAYEQYF
j_gene: TRBJ2-7
v_gene: TRBV9

CDR3aa: CASSLFPYGDSGANVLTF
j_gene: TRBJ2-6
v_gene: TRBV5-6

CDR3aa: CASSFRELTSGELFF
j_gene: TRBJ2-2
v_gene: TRBV5-1

CDR3aa: CASSGQEASTF
j_gene: TRBJ1-2
v_gene: TRBV28

CDR3aa: CASRSGTGSQPQHF
j_gene: TRBJ1-5
v_gene: TRBV6-6

CDR3aa: CASSSIPPGTGYGYTF
j_gene: TRBJ1-2
v_gene: TRBV5-1

CDR3aa: CASSFRTGGTDTQYF
j_gene: TRBJ2-3
v_gene: TRBV11-3

CDR3aa: CASSLSPGLANEQFF
j_gene: TRBJ2-1
v_gene: TRBV27

CDR3aa: CASAKYEGKTRRAFF
j_gene: TRBJ1-1
v_gene: TRBV19

CDR3aa: CASSIPGSTDEQYF
j_gene: TRBJ2-7
v_gene: TRBV19

CDR3aa: CASSTSGLTNTGELFF
j_gene: TRBJ2-2
v_gene: TRBV9